One TCR beta chain is described in this entry. Its antigen is not known. This sample was taken from a study of CXCR3-negative and CXCR3-positive naive CD8 T cells. Across the study: With about 1.5 +/- 0.3 million reads per library, the TRB reads numbered around 130 million in total.

Via 5' RACE with UMI labels, TRB cDNA libraries were prepared. TCRdb re-called the 5' RACE reads and catalogs CDR3 proteins one per entry, DNA excluded. This sample's clone table lists 130,000 or so distinct CDR3 sequences. Study-wide results and caveats: CD5 surface expression was similar among naive subsets, and TCR strength was estimated by inference from TRB CDR3 properties. Memory cells showed distinct TRBV-TRBJ patterns, while the two naive subsets matched. For memory CD8+ cells diversity was much lower, but both naive subsets had comparably high diversity.

The source of this sequence is a human donor in good health. Some clones in this sample may be carry-over from other donors' samples. The sequenced sample consisted of naive CXCR3- CD8+ T cells from blood. As to subset: CD45RO-CCR7+CD27+CD95- naive CD8+ T cells lacking CXCR3 (TNR3-).

The CDR3 loop reads CASSLTGAGGTDTQYF. The rearrangement joins TRBV7-3 to TRBJ2-3; TCRdb calls TRBD2, which cannot be checked without DNA. CDR3 length equals 16 residues. Germline V gene data show CDR1 as SGHTA and CDR2 as FQGTGA.